This T cell receptor beta chain was sequenced in a study of CD8+CD57+ T cells in acquired aplastic anemia. Turning to the study itself: Sorted CD4+ and CD8+ cells gave an average of roughly 3.3 ug of DNA. CD4+ reads averaged around 10 million in healthy donors.

Details on this clonotype: The antigen remains undetermined.

Whole-study findings and limits: Around 29 shared CD8+ CDR3s appeared highly expressed within patients' immunodominant clones. Patients were compared with controls for CD8+ Simpson's diversity, and no significant difference emerged.

V trimming: 7 bases; J trimming: 10 bases; junction bases outside the gene matches: 8. Looked up from germline, CDR1 is SNHLY and CDR2 is FYNNEI. The CDR3 is 15 amino acids. Investigators profiled TCR beta VDJ and CDR3 from genomic DNA template. TCRdb re-called the reads through MiXCR, storing one row per CDR3 protein. The repertoire holds 200,000 to 250,000 distinct CDR3 sequences, about a third seen once, with 0.9% to 1.2% in the top ten. This chain uses TRBV2 with TRBJ1-6, with 12 bases lining up with TRBD1. The clonotype comes from a human donor in good health, serving as a control. The sequencing sample was made of sorted CD4+, CD8+, or CD8+CD57+ T cells (not recorded which) from PBMCs. The CDR3 sequence: CASIPGQGALSPLHF. In nucleotides, the CDR3 is TGTGCCAGCATTCCGGGACAGGGGGCACTCTCACCCCTCCACTTT.